This TCR beta chain is from a study of human CD8 memory T cell subsets. Study-wide points: This study determined the sequences of T cell receptor beta chains and of no other chains.

UMI-labeled 5' RACE yielded the TCR beta libraries. Following a re-call of the 5' RACE reads, TCRdb has one entry per CDR3 protein and lacks DNA. The table lists about 17,000 distinct CDR3 sequences. Turning to this clonotype: The antigen is undetermined.

The germline V gene encodes CDR1 SGHKS and CDR2 YYEKEE (reference sequence). CDR3 size: 18 residues. RNA was obtained from duplicate vials of about 140,000 sorted CD8+ T cells per subset. Source material: CD8+ T cells from PBMCs. This chain joins TRBV5-5 and TRBJ2-3; TCRdb reports TRBD1, a call that lacks DNA to check it against. The source of this sequence is a human donor in good health. CDR3 region: CASSLFRDGTEGTDTQYF.